The 13 T cell receptor beta chains listed next were all sequenced from one sample in a study of OX40 agonist ivuxolimab in advanced cancers. Assay used: immunoSEQ multiplex PCR; TCRdb lists only in-frame clones, some missing. There are around 35,000 clones in the sample; roughly 80% occur only once, and about 40% lies in the top ten. The sequenced sample was CD4+ or CD8+ T cells sorted from blood, obtained in a trial of the OX40 agonist ivuxolimab. These receptors all come from an adult with an advanced solid tumor such as melanoma, head and neck, liver or kidney cancer.

In its sample, this clone was seen once. The V and J genes are TRBV18 and TRBJ2-3; D may match TRBD1 or TRBD2 (6 bases each). There are 15 residues in the CDR3. V was shortened by 6 bases and J by 1 base, with 14 bases between the two germline ends. CDR1 and CDR2 from the germline V gene are KGHSH and LQKENI. The chain's CDR3 is CASSPSRGGTDTQYF. For the CDR3, the DNA is TGTGCCAGCTCTCCATCAAGGGGGGGCACAGATACGCAGTATTTT.

V and J are TRBV18 and TRBJ2-1, with TRBD2 identical over 11 bases. The CDR3 has 17 residues. The V gene's germline CDR1 is KGHSH and CDR2 LQKENI. V lost 3 bases, J lost 7 bases, and 11 bases stayed unmatched. CDR3 DNA sequence: TGTGCCAGCTCACCCCCTAGCGGGAGGTGGGGTGATAATGAGCAGTTCTTC. It encodes CASSPPSGRWGDNEQFF.

The J gene is TRBJ2-5, the V gene TRBV5-4; 8 nucleotides align to TRBD2. The J call may be in error: the DNA end matches TRBJ2-7 better. Germline-derived CDR1 and CDR2 are SGHNT and YYREEE (reference sequence). CDR3 size: 17 residues. The CDR3 DNA sequence: TGTGCCAGCAGCTTGGGGGGAGACGCGGGAGGATTAACCGAGCAGTACTTC. It specifies CASSLGGDAGGLTEQYF.

In nucleotides, the CDR3 is TGTGCCAGCAGTTACCGCGCAAGGAATGAAAAACTGTTTTTT. Translation gives CASSYRARNEKLFF. V usage is TRBV6-5 and J usage is TRBJ1-4, with unresolved D. CDR1 is MNHEY and CDR2 is SVGAGI in the germline V gene. CDR3 length: 14 amino acids. Trimming shortened V by 2 bases and J by 5 bases, and 9 bases separated the two germline ends.

The V and J genes are TRBV7-9 and TRBJ2-3; D unclear. This CDR3 has 15 residues. With 5 bases removed from V and 4 bases from J, the gap between germline ends came to 16 bases. CDR1 and CDR2 (germline): SEHNR, FQNEAQ (reference sequence). The CDR3 is CASSRLTATADTQYF. The CDR3 DNA follows: TGTGCCAGCAGCCGCTTAACAGCCACCGCAGATACGCAGTATTTT.

Only a few counts were recorded for this clone. The chain uses TRBV20-1 and TRBJ2-5; 10 bases are a match to TRBD2. CDR3 length: 11 residues. Trimming at V came to 3 bases and at J to 12 bases, leaving 4 bases not matched to a gene. Per the germline V gene, CDR1 is DFQATT and CDR2 is SNEGSKA (reference sequence). The CDR3 loop reads CSARTSGPEYF. The CDR3 nucleotides are TGCAGTGCTAGGACTAGCGGGCCAGAGTACTTC.

The gene calls are TRBV10-3 and TRBJ1-1; D not certain. From germline, CDR1 is ENHRY and CDR2 SYGVKD. CDR3 size: 13 residues. Trimming stripped 6 bases from V and 5 bases from J, with 13 bases between. The chain's CDR3 is CAIRQSVGTEAFF. In nucleotides, the CDR3 is TGTGCCATCAGGCAGTCGGTTGGGACTGAAGCTTTCTTT.

The CDR3 protein is CASSLLTENTEAFF. The CDR3, as DNA: TGTGCCAGCAGCCTACTCACAGAGAACACTGAAGCTTTCTTT. The chain recombines TRBV7-9 with TRBJ1-1; D uncertain. V was cut by 5 bases and J by 1 base, with 11 bases left in between. Per the germline V gene, CDR1 is SEHNR and CDR2 is FQNEAQ (reference sequence). The CDR3 is made up of 14 amino acids. The full variable domain, completed using reference TRBV7-9 and TRBJ1-1, is DTGVSQNPRHKITKRGQNVTFRCDPISEHNRLYWYRQTLGQGPEFLTYFQNEAQLEKSRLLSDRFSAERPKGSFSTLEIQRTEQGDSAMYLCASSLLTENTEAFFGQGTRLTVV.

The CDR3 is CASSLGQGSTEAFF. CDR3 sequence (DNA): TGTGCCAGCAGCTTAGGACAGGGCAGCACTGAAGCTTTCTTT. The rearrangement joins TRBV7-9 to TRBJ1-1; 7 positions match TRBD1. Germline V gives CDR1 SEHNR, CDR2 FQNEAQ (reference sequence). The CDR3 is 14 amino acids. V lost 1 base to trimming and J lost 4 bases; unmatched junction nucleotides: 3.

The chain couples TRBV5-4 to TRBJ1-1; 9 nucleotides align to TRBD1. Germline assignment: CDR1 SGHNT and CDR2 YYREEE (reference sequence). The junction had 6 bases not matched to a gene; V was cut back by 2 bases and J by 4 bases. This CDR3 has 15 residues. The CDR3 DNA reads as TGTGCCAGCAGCTTTAGGGACAGGGAGGCCACTGAAGCTTTCTTT. This translates into CASSFRDREATEAFF.

The V gene is TRBV7-9, the J gene TRBJ2-1; 7 bases are a match to TRBD1. Losses at the gene ends were 2 bases for V and 5 bases for J; bases not matched to a gene: 0. The CDR3 is made up of 13 amino acids. Germline V gives CDR1 SEHNR, CDR2 FQNEAQ (reference sequence). CDR3 DNA sequence: TGTGCCAGCAGCTTACAGGGGGACAATGAGCAGTTCTTC. Protein product: CASSLQGDNEQFF.

The V gene is TRBV29-1, the J gene TRBJ1-1; the D gene is possibly TRBD1 (5 bases). Per germline, CDR1 SQVTM and CDR2 ANQGSEA. The CDR3 is 14 residues long. Between the trimmed V and J ends, which lost 6 bases and 1 base, there was a span of 15 bases. CDR3 region: CSVREGRANTEAFF. The CDR3 coding sequence is TGCAGCGTCAGGGAGGGCAGGGCGAACACTGAAGCTTTCTTT. Based on the CDR3 plus reference TRBV29-1 and TRBJ1-1, the full variable domain is SAVISQKPSRDICQRGTSLTIQCQVDSQVTMMFWYRQQPGQSLTLIATANQGSEATYESGFVIDKFPISRPNLTFSTLTVSNMSPEDSSIYLCSVREGRANTEAFFGQGTRLTVV.

The genes are TRBV9 and TRBJ1-4; TRBD1 might be the D (6 bases). Per the germline V gene, CDR1 is SGDLS and CDR2 is YYNGEE. The CDR3 has 11 residues. Trimming took 3 bases from V and 11 from J, leaving 8 bases between them. The CDR3 DNA is TGTGCCAGCAGCGCCGGACAGAAACTGTTTTTT. Protein: CASSAGQKLFF.